These 18 T cell receptor beta chains were sequenced from one sample in a study of response to subunit inactivated influenza vaccine. From the RT-PCR reads, TCRdb called clonotypes with MiXCR, one entry per CDR3 protein. The sample has approximately 520,000 distinct CDR3 sequences, 25% seen once; the top ten hold approximately 2%. Sequenced material: CD4+ T cells sorted from PBMCs, taken more than 4 days after vaccination. The receptors come from a man aged 50 to 59 who received an inactivated influenza vaccine.

This clonotype has ten or more counts. The rearrangement links TRBV20-1 to TRBJ2-7, with TRBD1 matching over 9 bases. The CDR3 totals 14 residues. CDR1 and CDR2 (germline): DFQATT, SNEGSKA (reference sequence). J was trimmed by 6 bases and V by 5 bases; bases with no gene match: 11. CDR3 coding DNA: TGCAGTGCTGCAAGTAACAGGGGGCTAGGCGAGCAGTACTTC. Its protein product is CSAASNRGLGEQYF.

The V call is TRBV10-3, the J call TRBJ2-3, with D unresolved. V shed 6 bases and J shed 2 bases, with 15 bases lying between them. The CDR3 consists of 15 residues. CDR1 is ENHRY, CDR2 SYGVKD, per germline. As DNA, the CDR3 is TGTGCCATCAGCGAGGTCCCGTTGGCCACAGATACGCAGTATTTT. As protein: CAISEVPLATDTQYF.

This clonotype has just a few counts. The J gene is TRBJ1-4, the V gene TRBV20-1; 9 nucleotides align to TRBD1. CDR1 and CDR2 (germline): DFQATT, SNEGSKA (reference sequence). This CDR3 has 15 residues. J lost 7 bases, V lost 5 bases, and 11 bases had no gene match. The CDR3 sequence is CSASGQGVMFEKLFF. Written as DNA, the CDR3 is TGCAGTGCTTCGGGACAGGGTGTAATGTTTGAAAAACTGTTTTTT.

As concerns this clonotype: One end of the junction does not line up with germline, which may come from a read error. This chain links TRBV27 with TRBJ2-5; either TRBD1 or TRBD2 may fit D (6 bases each). Germline lookup yields CDR1 MNHEY and CDR2 SMNVEV (reference sequence). The length of the CDR3 is 15 residues. DNA of the CDR3: TGTGCCAGCAGTGCCCCTGGGGGGCCCCAAGAGACCCTGTACTTC. This gives the protein CASSAPGGPQETLYF.

This clonotype turned up a few times. The V gene is TRBV6-2 or TRBV6-3, the J gene TRBJ1-1; D gene ambiguous. The CDR3 extends over 16 amino acids. Germline loops: CDR1 MNHEY, CDR2 SVGEGT. V was shortened by 5 bases and J by 1 base, with 17 bases between the two germline ends. CDR3 bases: TGTGCCAGCAGTGGCCCGGGCCTAACCAAGAACACTGAAGCTTTCTTT. Translation: CASSGPGLTKNTEAFF.

This clonotype has just a few counts. The J gene is TRBJ1-6, the V gene TRBV20-1, with unresolved D. Germline V gives CDR1 DFQATT, CDR2 SNEGSKA (reference sequence). CDR3 size: 11 residues. The V end lost 3 bases, the J end lost 10 bases, and 7 bases lay between the germline ends. The CDR3 protein is CSARTESPLHF. CDR3 coding DNA: TGCAGTGCTAGGACCGAATCACCCCTCCACTTT.

This clonotype was found a few times. DNA for the CDR3: TGTGCCAGCAGCCTCGGACAGGGAAGGCATGGCTACACCTTC. It specifies CASSLGQGRHGYTF. This sequence joins TRBV7-9 and TRBJ1-2; 8 nucleotides agree with TRBD1. CDR1 and CDR2 from the germline V gene are SEHNR and FQNEAQ (reference sequence). This CDR3 is 14 amino acids long. Unmatched junction bases numbered 8, after V lost 5 bases and J lost 6 bases.

The rearrangement joins TRBV9 to TRBJ2-3; TRBD1 is a possible D gene (6 bases). The ends were cut back, 2 bases at V and 4 bases at J, with 8 bases in the middle. Germline V gene sequence: CDR1 SGDLS, CDR2 YYNGEE. The CDR3 loop spans 13 amino acids. This chain's CDR3 is CASSVNRADTQYF. The CDR3 DNA sequence: TGTGCCAGCAGCGTCAACAGGGCAGATACGCAGTATTTT.

The V and J genes are TRBV7-2 and TRBJ2-2; either TRBD1 or TRBD2 may supply D (6 bases each). V dropped 6 bases and J dropped 5 bases, with 16 bases sitting between them. The CDR3 extends over 15 amino acids. CDR1 and CDR2 (germline): SGHTA, FQGNSA. CDR3 protein: CASSTRGLRTGELFF. CDR3 sequence (DNA): TGTGCCAGCAGTACCCGGGGGCTGAGAACCGGGGAGCTGTTTTTT.

The chain has TRBV5-6 and TRBJ2-1, with TRBD2 identical over 8 bases. Germline V gives CDR1 SGHDT, CDR2 YYEEEE. Trimming cost V 0 bases and J 0 bases; bases outside gene matches: 5. This CDR3 spans 17 amino acids. CDR3: CASSLAVAGNSYNEQFF. The CDR3 DNA reads TGTGCCAGCAGCTTGGCAGTAGCGGGAAACTCCTACAATGAGCAGTTCTTC.

This clonotype occurred a few times. The rearrangement joins TRBV29-1 to TRBJ1-1; no reliable D call. There are 13 residues in the CDR3. V was pared by 5 bases and J by 2 bases, with 12 bases between. From germline, CDR1 is SQVTM and CDR2 ANQGSEA. CDR3 DNA sequence: TGCAGCGTTCGCCGGGATCCTAACACTGAAGCTTTCTTT. The encoded protein is CSVRRDPNTEAFF.

Only a few counts were recorded for this clonotype. The rearrangement links TRBV2 to TRBJ2-3; D might be TRBD1 (6 bases). CDR3 length: 17 residues. Trimming left V 5 bases short and J 0 bases short, with 18 bases between. In germline, CDR1 is SNHLY, CDR2 FYNNEI. CDR3 DNA: TGTGCCAGCAGTCGCAGGGGCGCATCCTCTAGCACAGATACGCAGTATTTT. This gives the protein CASSRRGASSSTDTQYF.

This clonotype has just a few counts. V is TRBV7-9 and J is TRBJ1-6, with D perhaps matching TRBD1 (5 bases). Germline V CDR1 and CDR2: SEHNR, FQNEAQ (reference sequence). The CDR3 totals 15 residues. The germline V and J ends were trimmed by 5 bases and 6 bases, with 14 bases remaining between them. Written as DNA, the CDR3 is TGTGCCAGCAGCACTACGGGACGGACTAATTCACCCCTCCACTTT. Protein sequence: CASSTTGRTNSPLHF.

This clonotype was recorded a few times. The chain combines TRBV4-1 with TRBJ2-5; tentatively, D is TRBD2 (6 bases). The CDR3 has 13 residues. CDR1 and CDR2 from the germline V gene are MGHRA and YSYEKL. V was cut by 4 bases and J by 5 bases, with 11 bases left in between. Here the CDR3 reads CASSRLVGETQYF. CDR3 sequence (DNA): TGCGCCAGCAGCCGACTAGTTGGGGAGACCCAGTACTTC.

CDR3 DNA: TGTGCCAGCAGTTACGGAACAGGGTCCACCGGGGAGCTGTTTTTT. Its translation is CASSYGTGSTGELFF. This sequence joins TRBV6-5 and TRBJ2-2; possible D gene TRBD1, 6 bases. The CDR3 consists of 15 residues. The germline V gene has CDR1 MNHEY and CDR2 SVGAGI. V lost 2 bases and J 4 bases, leaving 11 bases between the germline ends.

This rearrangement joins TRBV12-3 or TRBV12-4 to TRBJ2-5, with D possibly being TRBD1 or TRBD2 (6 bases each). This CDR3 comprises 14 residues. Trimming pared 0 bases from V and 5 bases from J, leaving 10 bases between. DNA of the CDR3: TGTGCCAGCAGTTTAGCGGGGGGCTGGGAGACCCAGTACTTC. This encodes CASSLAGGWETQYF.

The chain employs TRBV28 and TRBJ2-7, with TRBD1 identical over 9 bases. The germline gives CDR1 MDHEN, CDR2 SYDVKM. J was trimmed by 5 bases and V by 5 bases; bases with no gene match: 7. The CDR3 is 14 amino acids. This CDR3 is CASSLRTGEDEQYF. CDR3 nucleotides: TGTGCCAGCAGTCTAAGGACAGGGGAGGACGAGCAGTACTTC.

This clonotype was counted a few times. V and J are TRBV20-1 and TRBJ2-3; 8 bases agree with TRBD2. Trimming at V came to 5 bases and at J to 1 base, leaving 5 bases not matched to a gene. CDR1 and CDR2 (germline): DFQATT, SNEGSKA (reference sequence). The CDR3 totals 14 residues. In DNA form, the CDR3 reads TGCAGTGCTCGACGACTAGCGCGCACAGATACGCAGTATTTT. Amino acid sequence: CSARRLARTDTQYF.